This record covers a single TCR beta chain. These data come from a study of T cell responses to AZD1222 COVID-19 vaccine. The table came from immunoSEQ multiplex PCR; TCRdb's copy has only in-frame clones and leaves some out. The sample has some 180,000 clones; around 90% are singletons. In germline, CDR1 is SGHRS, CDR2 YFSETQ. The CDR3 loop spans 13 amino acids. The germline V and J ends were trimmed by 4 bases and 2 bases, with 8 bases remaining between them. The sequenced sample was peripheral blood, obtained 28 days after the second AZD1222 dose. The rearrangement joins TRBV5-1 to TRBJ2-3; D not certain. This TCR was sampled from an adult who received the AZD1222 COVID-19 vaccine. DNA of the CDR3: TGCGCCAGCAGCCAAGGGTCCACAGATACGCAGTATTTT. This translates into CASSQGSTDTQYF.